A selection of T cell receptor beta chains follows, all from one sample in a study of T cells in Graves' hyperthyroidism and ophthalmopathy. Using its own MiXCR run on the multiplex PCR reads, TCRdb lists one record per CDR3 protein. The data hold around 290,000 distinct CDR3 sequences, with about 18% observed a single time. Sequencing input: blood. These receptors were obtained from an older woman with Graves' ophthalmopathy. CDR3s leave out the opening cysteine and the closing phenylalanine or tryptophan. A D gene is named only where the DNA matches it firmly.

- TRBJ1-2 TRBV20-1 SAPATLSNYGYT
- TRBJ1-2 TRBV6-1 ASSREAGDYGYT
TRBD1 TRBJ2-5 TRBV3-1 ASSRLVSGTGIQETQY
TRBD1 TRBJ2-7 TRBV7-2 ASSFKTGSSYEQY
TRBD2 TRBJ2-3 TRBV28 ASSPYLAGRTDTQY
TRBD2 TRBJ2-2 TRBV7-2 ASSLAASGGAGELF
- TRBJ2-5 TRBV7-9 ASSLNSGQETQY
- TRBJ2-3 TRBV20-1 SATPPDRRPQY
- TRBJ2-3 TRBV3-1 ASTSADFAAAQY
TRBD2 TRBJ2-7 TRBV4-1 ASSAMTSGGHEQY
- TRBJ2-1 TRBV12-3/TRBV12-4 ASSPTRRIYNEQF
TRBD2 TRBJ2-7 TRBV10-3 AISWTSGDYEQY
- TRBJ2-5 TRBV5-1 ASSSTTVIQETQY
- TRBJ1-5 TRBV5-5 ASSLNAGANQPQH
- TRBJ1-5 TRBV15 ATSRDLGLGQPQH
TRBD2 TRBJ2-7 TRBV9 ASSVGGGTSSYEQY
- TRBJ1-6 TRBV2 ASNPYNSPLH
- TRBJ1-1 TRBV4-1 ASSQQELNTEAF
- TRBJ2-3 TRBV2 ASSPIDTQY
- TRBJ2-5 TRBV12-3/TRBV12-4 ATKGPRETQY
- TRBJ2-5 TRBV19 ASSSPGHSRSETQY
TRBD2 TRBJ2-2 TRBV12-3/TRBV12-4 AGTSGRIGAGELF
TRBD1 TRBJ2-1 TRBV18 ASSRNRDRVTIEQF
- TRBJ2-7 TRBV7-3 ASSIDAGYEQY
- TRBJ1-2 TRBV11-2 ASSLRTAQEAGYT
TRBD1 TRBJ2-7 TRBV20-1 SARDVHRGTDEQY
TRBD1 TRBJ2-1 TRBV12-3/TRBV12-4 ASSFGTGRRDEQF
- TRBJ1-2 TRBV3-1 ASSQDTVADGGYT
- TRBJ1-1 TRBV10-3 AISGGYLRNTEAF
TRBD1 TRBJ1-5 TRBV10-3 AISTGTGRLGQPQH
TRBD1 TRBJ2-7 TRBV10-3 AISGAGGSYEQY
TRBD1 TRBJ2-7 TRBV5-1 ASSWTGETLRGQY
- TRBJ2-7 TRBV4-2 ASSQAQGLYEQY
TRBD1 TRBJ2-1 TRBV27 ASSPTTGAIIYNEQF
TRBD2 TRBJ2-2 TRBV10-3 AIRAFLRGENTGELF
- TRBJ2-5 TRBV4-1 ASSQGPAGAQY
- TRBJ1-6 TRBV5-1 ASSLAGTQNSPLH
- TRBJ1-4 TRBV20-1 SAPPQGTTNEKLF
TRBD1 TRBJ1-4 TRBV27 ASRKGQGVGEKLF
- TRBJ1-2 TRBV19 ASSLYGAPGYGYT
- TRBJ1-2 TRBV5-1 ASSVPGTGGYT
- TRBJ1-2 TRBV3-1 ASSQGGAGRDYT
- TRBJ2-2 TRBV5-1 ASSFGGPGELF
TRBD1 TRBJ1-2 TRBV6-5 ASSYPGQGPYGYT
TRBD2 TRBJ2-3 TRBV3-1 ASHPGTSGSTDTQY
- TRBJ1-2 TRBV12-3/TRBV12-4 ASSGDYGYT
- TRBJ1-2 TRBV29-1 SVPGGVKYGYT
- TRBJ2-7 TRBV20-1 SAARTYEQY
- TRBJ2-7 TRBV7-9 ASNGGRPSYEQY
- TRBJ2-3 TRBV5-8 ASSSGQLTDTQY
- TRBJ1-4 TRBV5-1 ASKPGPLDEKLF
- TRBJ1-2 TRBV4-2 ASSQDRGVNYGYT
TRBD2 TRBJ2-5 TRBV9 ASSVAGGEGAETQY
TRBD2 TRBJ2-5 TRBV6-1 ASSGRLAWETQY
- TRBJ2-2 TRBV12-3/TRBV12-4 ASSLAGTGGELF
- TRBJ2-5 TRBV7-9 ASSFGAGEVTQY